This is a list of T cell receptor beta chains from one sample in a study of T cell changes during pregnancy in multiple sclerosis. Here immunoSEQ multiplex PCR was the method, and the copy in TCRdb shows in-frame clones only, minus some. The data hold 100,000 to 150,000 clones, with approximately 95% observed a single time. The starting material was peripheral blood, obtained before pregnancy. These receptors all come from a female donor with multiple sclerosis, enrolled in a pregnancy study. CDR3s include the opening cysteine and the closing phenylalanine or tryptophan. The D gene is left open where the match is weak. Some rows have no size entry. The others give once, few or many, or a class for an expanded clone.

J: TRBJ2-1
size: once
D: .
V: TRBV5-8
DNA: TGTGCCAGCAGCTTGGAGGGGAATGTCGACAATGAGCAGTTCTTC
CDR3: CASSLEGNVDNEQFF

J: TRBJ2-7
size: .
D: TRBD2
V: TRBV7-9
DNA: TGTGCCAGCAGCCCTCTTCGACTAGCGGGGCGCGCCTACGAGCAGTACTTC
CDR3: CASSPLRLAGRAYEQYF

J: TRBJ1-2
size: .
D: TRBD1
V: TRBV5-1
DNA: TGCGCCAGCAGTTACCGACAGGGTGGACTGTCCTATGGCTACACCTTC
CDR3: CASSYRQGGLSYGYTF

J: TRBJ1-1
size: .
D: .
V: TRBV2
DNA: TGTGCCAGCAGTGGAATTAAGGGAGGGAACGCTTTCTTT
CDR3: CASSGIKGGNAFF

J: TRBJ1-2
size: .
D: .
V: TRBV5-6
DNA: TGTGCCAGCAGCTTGGGACAGCCCCTCTATGGCTACACCTTC
CDR3: CASSLGQPLYGYTF

J: TRBJ2-7
size: .
D: TRBD1
V: TRBV10-3
DNA: TGTGCCATCAGGGGGGGACAGGGGGTATCCTACGAGCAGTACTTC
CDR3: CAIRGGQGVSYEQYF

J: TRBJ1-2
size: .
D: TRBD1
V: TRBV7-2
DNA: TGTGCCAGCAGCCCGACAGGGGACTATGGCTACACCTTC
CDR3: CASSPTGDYGYTF

J: TRBJ2-1
size: .
D: TRBD1
V: TRBV9
DNA: TGTGCCAGCAGCGCGGCAGGGACAGGTAGTAGTTATGAGCAGTTCTTC
CDR3: CASSAAGTGSSYEQFF

J: TRBJ2-7
size: .
D: .
V: TRBV9
DNA: TGTGCCAGCAGCGTAGCTCTCGGGGGTAGCTCCTACGAGCAGTACTTC
CDR3: CASSVALGGSSYEQYF

J: TRBJ2-3
size: once
D: TRBD2
V: TRBV14
DNA: TGTGCCAGCAGCCCGACCCCACGAGGGAGGGCGACAGATACGCAGTATTTT
CDR3: CASSPTPRGRATDTQYF

J: TRBJ2-7
size: .
D: .
V: TRBV6-1
DNA: TGTGCCACCACGCCGGGGGCCTACGAGCAGTACTTC
CDR3: CATTPGAYEQYF

J: TRBJ1-1
size: .
D: .
V: TRBV5-6
DNA: TGTGCCAGCAGCTCACCCCATGGGGGCAGGGCTGAAGCTTTCTTT
CDR3: CASSSPHGGRAEAFF

J: TRBJ2-3
size: .
D: .
V: TRBV7-3
DNA: TGTGCCAGCAGCAAGGACTCCACAGATACGCAGTATTTT
CDR3: CASSKDSTDTQYF

J: TRBJ1-1
size: .
D: TRBD1
V: TRBV28
DNA: TGTGCCAGCAGTTCGGACAGGGGCACTGAAGCTTTCTTT
CDR3: CASSSDRGTEAFF

J: TRBJ2-2
size: .
D: .
V: TRBV7-2
DNA: TGTGCCAGCAGCCGCTACGGGGGGGAGCTGTTTTTT
CDR3: CASSRYGGELFF

J: TRBJ2-7
size: .
D: TRBD1
V: TRBV19
DNA: TGTGCCAGTAGCCCCGGGACAGGGAGCTCCTACGAGCAGTACTTC
CDR3: CASSPGTGSSYEQYF

J: TRBJ2-4
size: .
D: .
V: TRBV28
DNA: TGTGCCAGCAGTCCCCGGGAGCTTTACGAAAACATTCAGTACTTC
CDR3: CASSPRELYENIQYF

J: TRBJ2-3
size: .
D: .
V: TRBV18
DNA: TGTGCCAGCTCACCGGGGGGTGTAGGCACAGATACGCAGTATTTT
CDR3: CASSPGGVGTDTQYF

J: TRBJ1-4
size: .
D: TRBD1
V: TRBV6-1
DNA: TGTGCCAGCAGTGGCACAGGACAGGGCTGGAAAAAACTGTTTTTT
CDR3: CASSGTGQGWKKLFF

J: TRBJ1-4
size: once
D: .
V: TRBV7-8
DNA: TGTGCCAGCAGCGACCGGACAGCCTTTAATGAAAAACTGTTTTTT
CDR3: CASSDRTAFNEKLFF

J: TRBJ1-1
size: .
D: TRBD1
V: TRBV6-6
DNA: TGTGCCAGCACTCCCATTATCGGGACAGACACTGAAGCTTTCTTT
CDR3: CASTPIIGTDTEAFF

J: TRBJ2-5
size: .
D: TRBD2
V: TRBV5-1
DNA: TGCGCCAGCAGCTTCACTACCCCCGGGACTAGCGGGAGACTCCAAGAGACCCAGTACTTC
CDR3: CASSFTTPGTSGRLQETQYF

J: TRBJ2-7
size: .
D: .
V: TRBV7-8
DNA: TGTGCCAGCAGCTCCCCCCGGGTAAACGACGAGCAGTACTTC
CDR3: CASSSPRVNDEQYF

J: TRBJ2-1
size: .
D: TRBD2
V: TRBV28
DNA: TGTGCCAGCAGCTATAGCGGGAGGAGCTCCTACAATGAGCAGTTCTTC
CDR3: CASSYSGRSSYNEQFF

J: TRBJ1-1
size: .
D: .
V: TRBV28
DNA: TGTGCCAGCCTGACCCAGGAGAACACTGAAGCTTTCTTT
CDR3: CASLTQENTEAFF

J: TRBJ1-4
size: .
D: .
V: TRBV7-8
DNA: TGTGCCAGCAGCTTAATGGCAGGGTGGGAAAAACTGTTTTTT
CDR3: CASSLMAGWEKLFF

J: TRBJ2-1
size: .
D: TRBD2
V: TRBV29-1
DNA: TGCAGCGCTGCCATCCTAGCGGGAGTTAATGAGCAGTTCTTC
CDR3: CSAAILAGVNEQFF

J: TRBJ1-1
size: .
D: .
V: TRBV2
DNA: TGTGCCAGCAGGAAGGATGGGGGGGTACAGGGCACTGAAGCTTTCTTT
CDR3: CASRKDGGVQGTEAFF

J: TRBJ1-1
size: .
D: TRBD1
V: TRBV19
DNA: TGTGCCAGTAGTATAGGGTCCGGGACAGGGGTTAACACTGAAGCTTTCTTT
CDR3: CASSIGSGTGVNTEAFF

J: TRBJ2-7
size: .
D: TRBD2
V: TRBV6-6
DNA: TGTGCCAGCAGCCCCCCTAGCGGGGGCTCCTACGAGCAGTACTTC
CDR3: CASSPPSGGSYEQYF

J: TRBJ2-5
size: .
D: TRBD1
V: TRBV5-4
DNA: TGTGCCAGCAGCTTGGGGACAGGGAGGAGCGAGACCCAGTACTTC
CDR3: CASSLGTGRSETQYF

J: TRBJ1-5
size: .
D: TRBD1
V: TRBV9
DNA: TGTGCCAGCAGCTTAGGGGACAGAAATCAGCCCCAGCATTTT
CDR3: CASSLGDRNQPQHF

J: TRBJ2-7
size: .
D: TRBD2
V: TRBV19
DNA: TGTGCCAGTAGTATGGTACTAGCGGGAATCCTGGGGCAGTACTTC
CDR3: CASSMVLAGILGQYF

J: TRBJ2-7
size: .
D: TRBD2
V: TRBV30
DNA: TGTGCCTGCCTTCTAGCGGGATCCCGCGAGCAGTACTTC
CDR3: CACLLAGSREQYF

J: TRBJ2-1
size: .
D: .
V: TRBV4-1
DNA: TGCGCCAGCAGCCAAGACGTCAGCTCCTACAATGAGCAGTTCTTC
CDR3: CASSQDVSSYNEQFF

J: TRBJ2-7
size: .
D: TRBD2
V: TRBV7-9
DNA: TGTGCCAGCAGCTTGACTAGCGGGGGCTCCTACGAGCAGTACTTC
CDR3: CASSLTSGGSYEQYF

J: TRBJ2-7
size: .
D: .
V: TRBV7-2
DNA: TGTGCCAGCAGCTTAGCGGGAGCAAGGTACGAGCAGTACTTC
CDR3: CASSLAGARYEQYF

J: TRBJ1-1
size: .
D: .
V: TRBV7-3
DNA: TGTGCCAGCAGCTTGAATGGCCCCAGTAACACTGAAGCTTTCTTT
CDR3: CASSLNGPSNTEAFF

J: TRBJ1-1
size: once
D: .
V: TRBV18
DNA: TGTGCCAGCTCACCTAGATTGTCCGAGGAGGGCACTGAAGCTTTCTTT
CDR3: CASSPRLSEEGTEAFF

J: TRBJ1-6
size: .
D: .
V: TRBV19
DNA: TGTGCCAGTAGTTCCCCCCCGGGGGAGCTTAATTCACCCCTCCACTTT
CDR3: CASSSPPGELNSPLHF

J: TRBJ1-1
size: .
D: .
V: TRBV19
DNA: TGTGCCAGTACCCTGGAGGGCGACACTGAAGCTTTCTTT
CDR3: CASTLEGDTEAFF